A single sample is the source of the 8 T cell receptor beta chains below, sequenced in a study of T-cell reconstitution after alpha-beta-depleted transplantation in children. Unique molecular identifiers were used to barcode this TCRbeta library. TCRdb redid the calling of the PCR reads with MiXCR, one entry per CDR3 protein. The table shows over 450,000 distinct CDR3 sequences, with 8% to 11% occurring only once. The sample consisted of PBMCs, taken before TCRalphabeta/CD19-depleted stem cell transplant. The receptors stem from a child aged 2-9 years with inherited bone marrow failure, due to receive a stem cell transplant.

The CDR3 bases are TGTGCCAGCAGGGGAGGGGTGGTGAATACGCAGTATTTT. Translating it yields CASRGGVVNTQYF. The chain links TRBV12-3 or TRBV12-4 to TRBJ2-3, with 7 bases lining up with TRBD2. The V segment lost 6 bases and the J segment 7 bases; nucleotides outside the gene matches: 7. The CDR3 totals 13 residues.

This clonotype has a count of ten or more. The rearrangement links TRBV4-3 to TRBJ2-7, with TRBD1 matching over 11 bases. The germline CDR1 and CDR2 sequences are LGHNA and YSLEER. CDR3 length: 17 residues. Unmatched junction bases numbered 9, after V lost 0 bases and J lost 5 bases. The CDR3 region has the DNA TGCGCCAGCAGCCAAGACTCCCGGGACAGGGGGTATGACGAGCAGTACTTC. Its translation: CASSQDSRDRGYDEQYF.

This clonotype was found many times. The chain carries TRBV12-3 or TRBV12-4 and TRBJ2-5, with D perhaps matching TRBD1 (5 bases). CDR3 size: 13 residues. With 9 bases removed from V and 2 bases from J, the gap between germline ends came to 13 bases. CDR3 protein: CASVRAGQETQYF. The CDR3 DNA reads TGTGCCAGTGTTAGGGCAGGGCAAGAGACCCAGTACTTC.

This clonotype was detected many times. CDR3 nucleotide sequence: TGTGCCAGCAGCCAGGCGGGGACTAGCGGGAGGGGTTTATGGTTCTTC. This codes for CASSQAGTSGRGLWFF. The chain couples TRBV3-1 to TRBJ2-1; 16 nucleotides align to TRBD2. From germline, CDR1 is LGHDT and CDR2 YNNKEL (reference sequence). The CDR3 is 16 residues long. The J segment lost 15 bases and the V segment lost 3 bases, leaving 11 bases of the junction unmatched.

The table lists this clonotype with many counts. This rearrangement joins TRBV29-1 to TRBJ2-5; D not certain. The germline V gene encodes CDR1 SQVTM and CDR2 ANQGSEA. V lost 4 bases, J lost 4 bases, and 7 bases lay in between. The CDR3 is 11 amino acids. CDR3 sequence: CSVGGSETQYF. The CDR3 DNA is TGCAGCGTTGGTGGCTCAGAGACCCAGTACTTC.

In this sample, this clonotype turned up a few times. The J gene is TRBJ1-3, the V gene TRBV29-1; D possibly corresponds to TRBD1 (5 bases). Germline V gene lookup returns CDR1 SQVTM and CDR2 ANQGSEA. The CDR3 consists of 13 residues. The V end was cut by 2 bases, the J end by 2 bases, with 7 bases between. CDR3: CSVESGPGNTIYF. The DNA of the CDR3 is TGCAGCGTTGAATCAGGGCCTGGAAACACCATATATTTT.

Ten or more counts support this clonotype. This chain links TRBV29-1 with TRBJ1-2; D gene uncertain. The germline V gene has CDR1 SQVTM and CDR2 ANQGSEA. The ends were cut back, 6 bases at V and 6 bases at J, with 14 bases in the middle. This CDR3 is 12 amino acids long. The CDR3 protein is CSVLDLPDGYTF. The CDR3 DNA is TGCAGCGTCCTTGACCTGCCTGATGGCTACACCTTC.

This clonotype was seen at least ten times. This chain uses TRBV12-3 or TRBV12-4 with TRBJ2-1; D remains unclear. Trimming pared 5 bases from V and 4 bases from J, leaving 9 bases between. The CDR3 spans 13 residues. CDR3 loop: CASSPAPYNEQFF. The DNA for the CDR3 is TGTGCCAGCAGTCCCGCACCATACAATGAGCAGTTCTTC.